This is a list of T cell receptor beta chains from one sample in a study of blood T cell repertoires in COVID-19. Assay used: immunoSEQ multiplex PCR; TCRdb lists only in-frame clones, some missing. The sample gives about 46,000 clones, around 80% of which show up once; just over 8.5% is in the top ten. Input material: peripheral blood. Source of these receptors: a man aged 55 to 70 with acute or convalescent COVID-19. CDR3s include the opening cysteine and the closing phenylalanine or tryptophan. D genes are given only for firm matches. Rows give clone size only sometimes, using once, few, many, or a class for an expanded clone.

clone_size,j_call,v_call,d_call,cdr3_aa,cdr3_nt
-,TRBJ1-5,TRBV21-1,-,CASRGGQGMPCRNQPQHF,TGTGCCAGCAGGGGGGGACAGGGCATGCCGTGTCGCAATCAGCCCCAGCATTTT
-,TRBJ1-2,TRBV7-2,TRBD1,CASSRSDGQVYGYTF,TGTGCCAGCAGCAGGAGCGATGGACAGGTCTATGGCTACACCTTC
-,TRBJ2-7,TRBV4-3,TRBD2,CASSQDPGLAVNEQYF,TGCGCCAGCAGCCAAGATCCGGGACTAGCAGTCAACGAGCAGTACTTC
few,TRBJ1-1,TRBV30,-,CAWLQAPKAEAFF,TGTGCCTGGCTTCAGGCCCCGAAGGCTGAAGCTTTCTTT
-,TRBJ2-3,TRBV5-4,TRBD2,CASSLESGRNTQYF,TGTGCCAGCAGCTTGGAGAGCGGGAGGAATACGCAGTATTTT
-,TRBJ2-2,TRBV4-1,-,CASSQQGGTGELFF,TGCGCCAGCAGCCAACAGGGGGGCACCGGGGAGCTGTTTTTT
-,TRBJ2-1,TRBV6-5,-,CASRRTAGREQFF,TGTGCCAGCAGACGGACGGCGGGGCGTGAGCAGTTCTTC
-,TRBJ1-2,TRBV10-3,-,CAISESRDRRGYGYTF,TGTGCCATCAGTGAGTCGAGGGACCGGCGGGGCTATGGCTACACCTTC
-,TRBJ1-1,TRBV12-5,TRBD1,CASGLGQGVNTEAFF,TGTGCTAGTGGTTTGGGACAGGGGGTTAACACTGAAGCTTTCTTT
-,TRBJ1-4,TRBV2,-,CASKTGPATNEKLFF,TGTGCCAGCAAAACAGGACCTGCAACTAATGAAAAACTGTTTTTT
once,TRBJ1-3,TRBV30,-,CAWSRHTSSGNTIYF,TGTGCCTGGAGTCGACACACCTCGTCTGGAAACACCATATATTTT
-,TRBJ1-2,TRBV24-1,TRBD1,CATSERDRTYGYTF,TGTGCCACCAGTGAAAGGGACAGAACCTATGGCTACACCTTC
-,TRBJ1-1,TRBV28,-,CASSDPLRGTEAFF,TGTGCCAGCAGTGACCCATTAAGGGGCACTGAAGCTTTCTTT
-,TRBJ1-2,TRBV5-4,TRBD1,CASSIQGASYGYTF,TGTGCCAGCAGCATACAGGGGGCCAGCTATGGCTACACCTTC
few,TRBJ1-4,TRBV27,-,CASSLYRAPSTNEKLFF,TGTGCCAGCAGTCTTTACAGGGCCCCCTCTACTAATGAAAAACTGTTTTTT
few,TRBJ1-1,TRBV4-1,TRBD1,CASSQEEGGATEAFF,TGCGCCAGCAGCCAAGAAGAAGGGGGCGCGACTGAAGCTTTCTTT
-,TRBJ1-5,TRBV5-1,TRBD1,CASSLPDRGYSNQPQHF,TGCGCCAGCAGCTTACCCGACAGGGGATATAGCAATCAGCCCCAGCATTTT
-,TRBJ1-5,TRBV7-9,-,CASSTDSQPQHF,TGTGCCAGCAGCACGGACTCCCAGCCCCAGCATTTT
once,TRBJ1-1,TRBV3-1/TRBV3-2,-,CASSQEGGDRAFF,TGTGCCAGCAGCCAAGAAGGGGGGGATCGAGCTTTCTTT
-,TRBJ2-3,TRBV15,-,CATMGSYTDTQYF,TGTGCCACCATGGGCAGTTACACAGATACGCAGTATTTT
-,TRBJ2-7,TRBV7-2,TRBD1,CASSPRQGRDEQYF,TGTGCCAGCAGCCCTCGACAGGGTCGCGACGAGCAGTACTTC
-,TRBJ2-5,TRBV14,TRBD2,CASSQGFKLAGGREQETQYF,TGTGCCAGCAGCCAAGGCTTTAAACTAGCGGGGGGGCGAGAACAAGAGACCCAGTACTTC
few,TRBJ1-4,TRBV21-1,-,CASSKEGGGTNEKLFF,TGTGCCAGCAGCAAAGAAGGTGGCGGTACTAATGAAAAACTGTTTTTT
-,TRBJ1-3,TRBV9,-,CASSVEGGVGNTIYF,TGTGCCAGCAGCGTAGAGGGCGGGGTAGGAAACACCATATATTTT
once,TRBJ1-2,TRBV5-1,-,CASSLGHDYGYTF,TGCGCCAGCAGCCTTGGACATGACTATGGCTACACCTTC
-,TRBJ2-7,TRBV2,-,CASSDVRRSSYEQYF,TGTGCCAGCAGTGATGTCCGTAGATCCTCCTACGAGCAGTACTTC
few,TRBJ2-7,TRBV19,-,CASSMGQGNEQYF,TGTGCCAGTAGTATGGGGCAGGGGAACGAGCAGTACTTC
-,TRBJ1-1,TRBV5-4,-,CASSLPQEFNTEAFF,TGTGCCAGCAGCCTACCACAGGAGTTTAACACTGAAGCTTTCTTT
few,TRBJ1-5,TRBV6-5,-,CASSYSARGNQPQHF,TGTGCCAGCAGTTACTCGGCTCGGGGGAATCAGCCCCAGCATTTT
-,TRBJ2-1,TRBV9,TRBD2,CASSASGGAGNEQFF,TGTGCCAGCAGCGCTAGCGGGGGGGCGGGCAATGAGCAGTTCTTC
-,TRBJ1-4,TRBV29-1,-,CSVEEAGRGFEKLFF,TGCAGCGTTGAAGAGGCTGGGAGAGGGTTCGAAAAACTGTTTTTT
-,TRBJ1-1,TRBV6-6,-,CASSPNAEAFF,TGTGCCAGCAGTCCTAACGCTGAAGCTTTCTTT
-,TRBJ1-1,TRBV27,-,CASSFRGRGNTEAFF,TGTGCCAGCAGTTTCAGGGGCAGAGGGAACACTGAAGCTTTCTTT
-,TRBJ1-5,TRBV2,-,CASSSGGTQPQHF,TGTGCCAGCTCCTCCGGGGGGACTCAGCCCCAGCATTTT
-,TRBJ2-3,TRBV11-2,TRBD2,CASSLGAGGSTDTQYF,TGTGCCAGCAGCTTAGGGGCGGGGGGGAGCACAGATACGCAGTATTTT
-,TRBJ2-5,TRBV6-4,TRBD2,CASSEERGGETQYF,TGTGCCAGCAGTGAAGAGCGGGGGGGAGAGACCCAGTACTTC
-,TRBJ2-1,TRBV6-2/TRBV6-3,-,CASSLQGHNEQFF,TGTGCCAGCAGCCTCCAGGGGCACAATGAGCAGTTCTTC
once,TRBJ1-2,TRBV5-1,TRBD1,CASSSRQGGVEGYTF,TGCGCCAGCAGCTCCCGACAGGGGGGGGTAGAAGGCTACACCTTC
-,TRBJ1-4,TRBV5-1,-,CASSERVSRKLFF,TGCGCCAGCAGCGAACGAGTGTCTCGGAAACTGTTTTTT
-,TRBJ2-7,TRBV10-1,-,CASSEAGWNEQYF,TGCGCCAGCAGTGAGGCAGGGTGGAACGAGCAGTACTTC
-,TRBJ1-2,TRBV6-5,-,CASSYRAGYGYTF,TGTGCCAGCAGTTACCGTGCAGGCTATGGCTACACCTTC
-,TRBJ1-2,TRBV19,-,CASSIAGVRPNYGYTF,TGTGCCAGTAGTATAGCTGGAGTCAGACCTAACTATGGCTACACCTTC
-,TRBJ1-4,TRBV27,-,CASSFIPQGNEKLFF,TGTGCCAGCAGTTTCATTCCCCAGGGTAATGAAAAACTGTTTTTT
-,TRBJ1-5,TRBV2,-,CASSVKRGNQPQHF,TGTGCCAGCAGTGTGAAGAGAGGCAATCAGCCCCAGCATTTT
-,TRBJ2-7,TRBV11-3,TRBD1,CASSYNYPGQGPSEQYF,TGTGCCAGCAGTTACAATTATCCGGGACAGGGGCCAAGCGAGCAGTACTTC